Included here is one T cell receptor (beta chain) sequence, with context. The antigen remains unidentified. Time point denoted: blood 4 weeks post-SBRT, at nephrectomy. Treatment denoted: 15 Gy SBRT to primary tumor, nephrectomy 4 weeks later. Nephrectomy followed 15 Gy stereotactic body radiation by 4 weeks. Radiation-treated patients gave blood at baseline, week 2 and week 4. These data are taken from a study of radiation and T cells in renal cell carcinoma. Study outcomes and limitations: In blood, top tumor clones expanded by 2 weeks, shrinking by 4.

CDR3 length: 14 residues. The germline V gene encodes CDR1 SGHRS and CDR2 YFSETQ. V dropped 4 bases and J dropped 5; count of bases not matched to a gene: 5. Produced via immunoSEQ multiplex PCR; TCRdb's table is partial and in-frame only. The sample lists 140,000 to 150,000 clones, around nine tenths seen once, with around 17% in the top ten. The sequences come from blood, collected from a patient whose treatment included radiotherapy and nephrectomy. This TCR was recovered from a woman aged 45-60 years with renal cell carcinoma. The chain links TRBV5-1 to TRBJ1-5, with TRBD1 matching over 8 bases. The CDR3 region is CASSPGQVDQPQHF. The DNA for the CDR3 is TGCGCCAGCAGCCCGGGACAGGTGGATCAGCCCCAGCATTTT. The full variable domain, with the rest looked up from reference TRBV5-1 and TRBJ1-5, is KAGVTQTPRYLIKTRGQQVTLSCSPISGHRSVSWYQQTPGQGLQFLFEYFSETQRNKGNFPGRFSGRQFSNSRSEMNVSTLELGDSALYLCASSPGQVDQPQHFGDGTRLSIL.